This section outlines one T cell receptor (beta chain) sequence together with its context. Antigen specificity is unknown. V shed 2 bases and J shed 6 bases, with 16 bases lying between them. Per germline, CDR1 MNHEY and CDR2 SVGEGT. This CDR3 comprises 15 residues. This entry is derived from a study of T cell repertoires in cytomegalovirus infection. Background on the study: An indication of both CMV infection and matching HLA type came from public TCR beta signatures.

MiXCR, applied by TCRdb to the reads, yields one record per CDR3 protein. The data show 300,000 to 400,000 distinct CDR3 sequences, 15% to 20% seen once. Study-level points and caveats: Cumulative frequency of public TCR beta families picked out carriers of CMV plus the relevant HLA. CMV-specific HLA-C-restricted TCR beta clonotypes dominated the ex vivo response.

Sequencing input: PBMCs. The clonotype originates from a human donor in good health (CMV status not recorded). Some clones in this sample may be carry-over from other donors' samples. The rearrangement links TRBV6-2 or TRBV6-3 to TRBJ1-1; a possible D gene is TRBD1 (6 bases). CDR3 sequence (DNA): TGTGCCAGCAGTTACGGGGGGGCAGGGCGGCCTGAAGCTTTCTTT. Translating it yields CASSYGGAGRPEAFF.